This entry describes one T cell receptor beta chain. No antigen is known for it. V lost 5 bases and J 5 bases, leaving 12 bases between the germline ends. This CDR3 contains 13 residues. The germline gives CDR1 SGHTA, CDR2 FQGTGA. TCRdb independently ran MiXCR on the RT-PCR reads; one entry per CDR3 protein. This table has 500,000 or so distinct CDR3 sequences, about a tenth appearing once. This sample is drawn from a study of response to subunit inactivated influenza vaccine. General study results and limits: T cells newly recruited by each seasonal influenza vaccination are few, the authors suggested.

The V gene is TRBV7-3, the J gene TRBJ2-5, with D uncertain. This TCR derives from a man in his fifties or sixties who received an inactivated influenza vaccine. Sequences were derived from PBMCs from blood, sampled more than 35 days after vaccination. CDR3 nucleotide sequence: TGTGCCAGCAGCCCGGACGGAGAGGAGACCCAGTACTTC. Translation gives CASSPDGEETQYF.